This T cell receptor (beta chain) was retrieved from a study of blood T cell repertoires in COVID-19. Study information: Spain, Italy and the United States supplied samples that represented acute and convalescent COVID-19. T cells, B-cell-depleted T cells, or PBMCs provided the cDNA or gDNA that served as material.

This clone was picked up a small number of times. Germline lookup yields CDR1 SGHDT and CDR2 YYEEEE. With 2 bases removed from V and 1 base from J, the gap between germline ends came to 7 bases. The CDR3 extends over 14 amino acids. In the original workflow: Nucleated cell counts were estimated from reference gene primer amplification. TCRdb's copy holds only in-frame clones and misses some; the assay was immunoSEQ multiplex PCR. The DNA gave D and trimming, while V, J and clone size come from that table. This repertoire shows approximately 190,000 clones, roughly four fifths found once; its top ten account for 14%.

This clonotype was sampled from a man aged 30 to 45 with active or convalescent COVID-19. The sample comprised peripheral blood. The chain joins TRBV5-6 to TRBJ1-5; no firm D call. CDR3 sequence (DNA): TGTGCCAGCAGCTTTCATGAGAGCAATCAGCCCCAGCATTTT. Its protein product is CASSFHESNQPQHF.